This TCR beta chain appears in the sequencing data of a study of T-cell memory formation after mild COVID-19. Overall study findings and caveats: CD4+ contracting clones lay mainly in CM and EM, CD8+ ones in EMRA.

TCRdb processed the 5' RACE reads anew with MiXCR; each CDR3 protein has one entry. The profile shows about 150,000 distinct CDR3 sequences, roughly 13% of them singletons. This clonotype was seen more than once but under ten times. Its antigen is unidentified. This CDR3 is 14 amino acids long. Trimming pared 4 bases from V and 3 bases from J, leaving 13 bases between. Germline V CDR1 and CDR2: SGHRS, YFSETQ. Sequenced sample: PBMCs or a T cell subset sorted from them (not recorded which). This chain links TRBV5-1 with TRBJ1-1; tentative D call: TRBD1 (6 bases). This receptor was obtained from a man aged 18 to 29 who had mild COVID-19 (a few samples of this study predate the infection). Cell type and time point are not known. The CDR3 sequence is CASSPTGDHTEAFF. The CDR3 nucleotides are TGCGCCAGCAGCCCGACAGGAGATCACACTGAAGCTTTCTTT.